One sample yielded the 26 T cell receptor beta chains listed below, sequenced in a study of T cell repertoires in cytomegalovirus infection. TCRdb itself ran the reads through MiXCR, one entry per CDR3 protein. The repertoire consists of about 310,000 distinct CDR3 sequences, with 25% occurring once and the leading ten covering 13%. Which antigens these TCRs recognize remains unknown. Sequencing used cultured PBMCs, obtained from culture after CMV antigen stimulation. Receptors were obtained from a human donor in good health (CMV status not recorded). Some clones in this sample may be carry-over from other donors' samples.

The V gene is TRBV20-1, the J gene TRBJ2-4; D is unresolved. Germline V gives CDR1 DFQATT, CDR2 SNEGSKA (reference sequence). V was shortened by 3 bases and J by 2 bases, with 5 bases between the two germline ends. The CDR3 has 12 amino acids. The CDR3 sequence is CSASGPKNIQYF. As DNA, the CDR3 is TGCAGTGCTAGCGGACCCAAAAACATTCAGTACTTC.

This sequence joins TRBV19 and TRBJ2-5; TRBD2 aligns across 11 bases. Germline assignment: CDR1 LNHDA and CDR2 SQIVND (reference sequence). V gave up 2 bases and J gave up 3 bases; unmatched junction bases: 8. CDR3 length: 17 amino acids. The CDR3 sequence is CASSITTSGRWEETQYF. The CDR3 DNA is TGTGCCAGTAGTATAACAACTAGCGGGAGATGGGAAGAGACCCAGTACTTC.

This clonotype was seen more than once but under ten times. CDR3 in amino acids: CASSYSRGSYNEQFF. In nucleotides, the CDR3 is TGTGCCAGCAGTTACTCGAGAGGCAGTTACAATGAGCAGTTCTTC. The rearrangement joins TRBV6-2 or TRBV6-3 to TRBJ2-1; D is ambiguous. Germline values: CDR1 MNHEY, CDR2 SVGEGT. The CDR3 totals 15 residues. Between the trimmed V and J ends, which lost 0 bases and 4 bases, there was a span of 10 bases.

This sequence joins TRBV5-4 and TRBJ2-3, with 7 bases fitting TRBD2. After removal of 3 bases from V and 2 bases from J, the junction contained 3 bases not matched to a gene. CDR1 SGHNT and CDR2 YYREEE come from the germline V gene (reference sequence). CDR3 length: 14 amino acids. The CDR3 loop is CASSSGLPTDTQYF. CDR3 bases: TGTGCCAGCAGCTCGGGACTACCCACAGATACGCAGTATTTT.

The sample holds a few counts of this clonotype. The chain combines TRBV28 with TRBJ2-7; 7 nucleotides agree with TRBD1. This CDR3 spans 15 amino acids. V dropped 4 bases and J dropped 2; count of bases not matched to a gene: 8. Germline CDR1 MDHEN, CDR2 SYDVKM. CDR3 region: CASSSGTVFPYEQYV. Written as DNA, the CDR3 is TGTGCCAGCAGTTCCGGGACAGTTTTTCCCTACGAGCAGTACGTC.

This clonotype was counted at least ten times. The chain joins TRBV12-3 or TRBV12-4 to TRBJ1-1; D not certain. V lost 3 bases and J 4 bases, leaving 9 bases between the germline ends. The CDR3 is made up of 13 amino acids. In DNA, the CDR3 is TGTGCCAGCAGTTTGAGGGAGGGCACTGAAGCTTTCTTT. This gives the protein CASSLREGTEAFF.

This rearrangement joins TRBV11-2 to TRBJ1-4; no firm D call. V gave up 6 bases and J gave up 8 bases, with 19 bases separating them. Germline CDR1 reads SGHAT; CDR2 reads FQNNGV. There are 15 residues in the CDR3. The CDR3 DNA sequence: TGTGCCAGCAGTCAACGACCACTGGTGCGGGAAAAACTGTTTTTT. This translates into CASSQRPLVREKLFF.

The chain carries TRBV7-2 and TRBJ2-4; TRBD1 agrees at 11 bases. In germline, CDR1 is SGHTA, CDR2 FQGNSA. The CDR3 runs to 14 residues. V lost 4 bases and J lost 14; bases outside the gene matches: 10. CDR3 nucleotide sequence: TGTGCCAGCAGCTCGAAGGGACAGGGGGTCTATAAGTACTTC. Its translation: CASSSKGQGVYKYF.

The rearrangement joins TRBV29-1 to TRBJ2-7; 9 positions agree with TRBD2. This CDR3 comprises 13 residues. Germline CDR1 SQVTM, CDR2 ANQGSEA. Trimming removed 4 bases from V and 7 bases from J; junction bases left unmatched: 8. This CDR3 is CSVAVAGVWEQYF. CDR3 DNA: TGCAGCGTTGCTGTAGCGGGAGTGTGGGAGCAGTACTTC.

The chain recombines TRBV28 with TRBJ1-2; a weak D match, TRBD1 (5 bases). The V and J ends lost 6 bases and 3 bases respectively, with 11 bases between them. The germline V gene encodes CDR1 MDHEN and CDR2 SYDVKM. This CDR3 is built from 13 residues. CDR3 in DNA: TGTGCCAGCAGCCCCGGGGGAGACTATGGCTACACCTTC. It encodes CASSPGGDYGYTF.

The chain has TRBV4-3 and TRBJ2-3; D tentatively fits TRBD1 or TRBD2 (6 bases each). Germline CDR1 LGHNA, CDR2 YSLEER. The CDR3 extends over 15 amino acids. Trimming took off 1 base at V and 3 bases at J, with 11 bases between the two ends. CDR3 in amino acids: CASSQGGTSTDTQYF. Written as DNA, the CDR3 is TGCGCCAGCAGCCAAGGCGGGACATCGACAGATACGCAGTATTTT.

The chain combines TRBV5-3 with TRBJ2-7; D is uncertain. TRBV5-3 carries the ORF label, with uncertain function. Trimming shortened V by 8 bases and J by 0 bases, and 18 bases separated the two germline ends. CDR3 length: 15 residues. In nucleotides, the CDR3 is TGTGCCAGCAGCCCCCCCCACGGCAACTCCTACGAGCAGTACGTC. It yields the protein CASSPPHGNSYEQYV.

There are a few counts of this clonotype. The V call is TRBV2, the J call TRBJ2-7, with 7 bases that match TRBD2. The CDR3 is made up of 14 amino acids. V trimming: 7 bases; J trimming: 0 bases; junction bases outside the gene matches: 6. The V gene's germline CDR1 is SNHLY and CDR2 FYNNEI. The CDR3 reads CASKTGTISYEQYF. The CDR3 DNA follows: TGTGCCAGCAAAACCGGGACTATCTCCTACGAGCAGTACTTC.

This clonotype was observed at least ten times. J is TRBJ1-5 and V is TRBV7-2, with D possibly being TRBD1 (6 bases). The length of the CDR3 is 15 residues. V was clipped by 5 bases and J by 3 bases, with 14 bases between them. Per the germline V gene, CDR1 is SGHTA and CDR2 is FQGNSA. The DNA for the CDR3 is TGTGCCAGCAGCCACGCCGGACAGATCAATCAGCCCCAGCATTTT. It encodes CASSHAGQINQPQHF.

This clonotype is medium-sized within its sample. V gene TRBV7-2 combines with J gene TRBJ1-1, with TRBD1 identical over 9 bases. The CDR3 totals 15 residues. CDR1 SGHTA and CDR2 FQGNSA come from the germline V gene. J was trimmed by 1 base and V by 6 bases; bases with no gene match: 6. The CDR3 region has the DNA TGTGCCAGCAGGATGGGACAGGGATGGAACACTGAAGCTTTCTTT. This gives the protein CASRMGQGWNTEAFF.

This chain joins TRBV9 and TRBJ2-2; D is unresolved. CDR3 length: 16 amino acids. Germline CDR1 reads SGDLS; CDR2 reads YYNGEE. Trimming took off 3 bases at V and 0 bases at J, with 12 bases between the two ends. The CDR3 DNA follows: TGTGCCAGCAGCGCCCATACCGGTTCGAACACCGGGGAGCTGTTTTTT. Protein: CASSAHTGSNTGELFF.

In DNA form, the CDR3 reads TGTGCCAGCAGTGACTCACTAGCGGGGGCCGGGGAGCTGTTTTTT. This gives the protein CASSDSLAGAGELFF. This sequence joins TRBV6-4 and TRBJ2-2, with 11 positions matching TRBD2. Germline-derived CDR1 and CDR2 are MRHNA and SNTAGT. The trim removed 0 bases at V and 6 bases at J, leaving 0 bases unmatched. CDR3 length: 15 residues.

The V gene is TRBV4-3, the J gene TRBJ1-1; 7 nucleotides agree with TRBD1. Trimming removed 0 bases from V and 0 bases from J; junction bases left unmatched: 13. Germline V gives CDR1 LGHNA, CDR2 YSLEER. The CDR3 spans 19 residues. This chain's CDR3 is CASSQERQGATIMNTEAFF. In DNA, the CDR3 is TGCGCCAGCAGCCAAGAGAGACAGGGCGCTACTATCATGAACACTGAAGCTTTCTTT.

This clonotype was counted a single time. The V and J genes are TRBV4-3 and TRBJ1-2; 8 positions agree with TRBD1. Trimming cost V 0 bases and J 4 bases; bases outside gene matches: 13. From germline, CDR1 is LGHNA and CDR2 YSLEER. The CDR3 loop spans 18 amino acids. The CDR3 nucleotides are TGCGCCAGCAGCCAAGAAATGAGGGGCCAGGGGGCAGGCTATGGCTACACCTTC. This encodes CASSQEMRGQGAGYGYTF.

The genes are TRBV3-1 and TRBJ2-1; D possibly corresponds to TRBD2 (6 bases). Trimming pared 4 bases from V and 9 bases from J, leaving 22 bases between. Looked up from germline, CDR1 is LGHDT and CDR2 is YNNKEL (reference sequence). The CDR3 has 16 residues. CDR3 coding DNA: TGTGCCAGCAGCCCCCACGGGGCTAGCGTTGAGGGTGAGCAGTTCTTC. The encoded protein is CASSPHGASVEGEQFF.

This clonotype was observed at least ten times. The rearrangement uses TRBV7-2 and TRBJ2-3; D is possibly TRBD2 (5 bases). Trimming removed 0 bases from V and 2 bases from J, with 12 bases in between. CDR1 is SGHTA, CDR2 FQGNSA, per germline. The CDR3 contains 16 residues. CDR3 in amino acids: CASSLARGRDTDTQYF. The CDR3 DNA reads TGTGCCAGCAGCTTAGCGCGCGGGCGAGACACAGATACGCAGTATTTT. The full variable domain, rest sourced from reference TRBV7-2 and TRBJ2-3, is GAGVSQSPSNKVTEKGKDVELRCDPISGHTALYWYRQSLGQGLEFLIYFQGNSAPDKSGLPSDRFSAERTGGSVSTLTIQRTQQEDSAVYLCASSLARGRDTDTQYFGPGTRLTVL.

In DNA, the CDR3 is TGTGCCAGTAGTATAGCCAAGGACATTTGGTTCACTGAAGCTTTCTTT. As protein: CASSIAKDIWFTEAFF. The rearrangement links TRBV19 to TRBJ1-1, with a weak D call TRBD1 (5 bases). The germline V gene encodes CDR1 LNHDA and CDR2 SQIVND (reference sequence). The CDR3 has 16 amino acids. V dropped 1 base and J dropped 4 bases, with 16 bases sitting between them.

This clonotype was counted only a few times. V gene TRBV19 combines with J gene TRBJ2-5; D possibly corresponds to TRBD1 (5 bases). V gave up 2 bases and J gave up 5 bases, with 15 bases separating them. The CDR3 totals 15 residues. Germline V gene data show CDR1 as LNHDA and CDR2 as SQIVND (reference sequence). This CDR3 reads CASSIRIREAETQYF. Written as DNA, the CDR3 is TGTGCCAGTAGTATAAGAATCAGGGAAGCGGAGACCCAGTACTTC.

This clonotype was observed a few times. V usage is TRBV4-3 and J usage is TRBJ1-2; 7 bases agree with TRBD1. Germline V CDR1 and CDR2: LGHNA, YSLEER. V gave up 2 bases and J gave up 3 bases; unmatched junction bases: 15. The length of the CDR3 is 18 residues. Written as DNA, the CDR3 is TGCGCCAGCAGCCAATCCCCCTTATCCCGACAGGGAGACTATGGCTACACCTTC. Encoded protein: CASSQSPLSRQGDYGYTF.

This clonotype was recorded many times. The rearrangement joins TRBV7-2 to TRBJ2-7, with TRBD2 as a possible D gene (5 bases). Germline values: CDR1 SGHTA, CDR2 FQGNSA. This CDR3 is built from 12 residues. Trimming cost V 6 bases and J 0 bases, with 6 bases left between them. The CDR3 nucleotides read TGTGCCAGCAGGGGAGACTCCTACGAGCAGTACTTC. This sequence encodes CASRGDSYEQYF.

In its sample, this clonotype was seen a few times. The genes are TRBV12-3 or TRBV12-4 and TRBJ2-5; D remains ambiguous. This CDR3 contains 16 residues. Trimming shortened V by 0 bases and J by 1 base, and 12 bases separated the two germline ends. The CDR3 bases are TGTGCCAGCAGTTTAGCGAACCAGGCCCGCCAAGAGACCCAGTACTTC. This encodes CASSLANQARQETQYF.